One sample yielded the 25 T cell receptor beta chains listed below, sequenced in a study of cytomegalovirus exposure and HLA in healthy donors. The PCR had 60 Vbeta and 13 Jbeta primers. The table came from immunoSEQ multiplex PCR; TCRdb's copy has only in-frame clones and leaves some out. In all, the sample yields 150,000 to 200,000 clones. The sequenced sample consisted of PBMCs. The receptor set was obtained from a young man in good health and CMV-seronegative.

This chain uses TRBV19 with TRBJ1-1; tentatively, D is TRBD1 (6 bases). Trimming cost V 7 bases and J 0 bases, with 9 bases left between them. This CDR3 has 13 residues. Germline CDR1 LNHDA, CDR2 SQIVND (reference sequence). CDR3 region: CASKGGMNTEAFF. CDR3 bases: TGTGCCAGTAAGGGGGGGATGAACACTGAAGCTTTCTTT.

V is TRBV7-2 and J is TRBJ1-1, with TRBD1 identical over 8 bases. The germline V gene has CDR1 SGHTA and CDR2 FQGNSA. J was trimmed by 6 bases and V by 2 bases; bases with no gene match: 2. The CDR3 is made up of 13 amino acids. The CDR3 reads CASSLLQGAEAFF. DNA for the CDR3: TGTGCCAGCAGCTTACTACAGGGGGCTGAAGCTTTCTTT.

The chain combines TRBV4-1 with TRBJ1-3, with 11 bases that match TRBD1. V shed 4 bases, J shed 1 base, and the junction held 12 bases outside the gene matches. The CDR3 is made up of 19 amino acids. CDR1 is MGHRA, CDR2 YSYEKL, per germline. CDR3 in DNA: TGCGCCAGCAGCCGCTACGGACAGGGGGCATCGGAGTCTGGAAACACCATATATTTT. Translating it yields CASSRYGQGASESGNTIYF.

This chain joins TRBV4-1 and TRBJ2-7; 8 bases agree with TRBD2. Germline CDR1 MGHRA, CDR2 YSYEKL. CDR3 length equals 16 residues. V trimming: 3 bases; J trimming: 2 bases; junction bases outside the gene matches: 9. CDR3 DNA sequence: TGCGCCAGCAGCCAGCACGGCGCGGGGGGAGCCTACGAGCAGTACTTC. Translation: CASSQHGAGGAYEQYF.

V is TRBV5-6 and J is TRBJ2-1; 14 positions match TRBD2. The J segment lost 9 bases and the V segment lost 4 bases, leaving 9 bases of the junction unmatched. The CDR3 length is 16 residues. Germline CDR1 and CDR2: SGHDT and YYEEEE. The DNA of the CDR3 is TGTGCCAGCAGCCTAGGACTAGCGGGAGGCCTAGGTGAGCAGTTCTTC. As protein: CASSLGLAGGLGEQFF.

The rearrangement uses TRBV7-2 and TRBJ2-1; 10 bases line up with TRBD2. This CDR3 is 14 amino acids long. With V trimmed by 1 base and J by 8 bases, 2 bases remained unmatched. From germline, CDR1 is SGHTA and CDR2 FQGNSA. The CDR3 DNA is TGTGCCAGCAGCTTAGATCTAGCGGGGGATGAGCAGTTCTTC. Its protein is CASSLDLAGDEQFF.

The chain is built from TRBV5-1 and TRBJ2-3, with 8 bases that match TRBD1. This CDR3 contains 15 residues. Trimming removed 4 bases from V and 5 bases from J; junction bases left unmatched: 9. The germline CDR1 and CDR2 sequences are SGHRS and YFSETQ. CDR3 amino acids: CASSLGQGDLDTQYF. CDR3 DNA sequence: TGCGCCAGCAGCCTTGGACAGGGAGATTTAGATACGCAGTATTTT.

To note about this clone: Other DNA sequences in this specimen translate into the identical CDR3. The rearrangement joins TRBV6-1 to TRBJ2-7; 7 positions agree with TRBD2. V lost 7 bases and J lost 3; bases outside the gene matches: 9. The germline gives CDR1 MNHNS, CDR2 SASEGT. This CDR3 has 14 residues. CDR3 bases: TGTGCCAGCATCCCTAGCGGAGCACTCTACGAGCAGTACTTC. It yields the protein CASIPSGALYEQYF.

V gene TRBV13 combines with J gene TRBJ2-7, with TRBD2 identical over 12 bases. J gave up 2 bases and V 5 bases, and 7 bases lay outside the gene matches. This CDR3 has 16 residues. CDR1 PRHDT and CDR2 FYEKMQ come from the germline V gene (reference sequence). DNA for the CDR3: TGTGCCAGCAGCCCAATCGGGACTAGCGGGCCCTACGAGCAGTACTTC. Its protein product is CASSPIGTSGPYEQYF.

The chain uses TRBV25-1 and TRBJ2-1, with D tentatively TRBD1 (6 bases). The V gene lost 7 bases and the J gene lost 4 bases, with 17 bases spanning the gap. Germline V lookup: CDR1 MGHDK, CDR2 SYGVNS. The CDR3 runs 15 residues. The CDR3, as DNA: TGTGCCAGCACCCCGGGACACGAAGAGTACAATGAGCAGTTCTTC. It translates to CASTPGHEEYNEQFF.

This sequence joins TRBV18 and TRBJ2-2; TRBD2 might be the D (6 bases). The germline CDR1 and CDR2 sequences are KGHSH and LQKENI. V lost 4 bases to trimming and J lost 0 bases, with 12 bases between them. The CDR3 is made up of 16 amino acids. DNA of the CDR3: TGTGCCAGCTCACAAACGGAGGGCCCGAACACCGGGGAGCTGTTTTTT. Translation: CASSQTEGPNTGELFF.

The chain joins TRBV7-9 to TRBJ2-5, with a tentative D call TRBD1 (5 bases). The end of the DNA aligns better with TRBJ2-7, so the J call may be wrong. Germline V CDR1 and CDR2: SEHNR, FQNEAQ (reference sequence). The CDR3 is made up of 13 amino acids. The CDR3 loop is CASSANGASEQYF. In DNA, the CDR3 is TGTGCCAGCAGCGCGAATGGGGCCTCCGAGCAGTACTTC.

V is TRBV30 and J is TRBJ1-3; D is uncertain. Germline CDR1 is GTSNPN and CDR2 is SVGIG (reference sequence). The CDR3 is 13 residues long. The V gene lost 2 bases and the J gene lost 3 bases, with 8 bases spanning the gap. CDR3 amino acids: CAWSSISGNTIYF. In DNA form, the CDR3 reads TGTGCCTGGAGTTCCATTAGTGGAAACACCATATATTTT.

CDR3 DNA sequence: TGTGCCAGCAGTCAAGGGCCAAGACAGTCAAATGAGCAGTTCTTC. Amino acid sequence: CASSQGPRQSNEQFF. The chain links TRBV27 to TRBJ2-1; D is perhaps TRBD1 (5 bases). Germline V gene lookup returns CDR1 MNHEY and CDR2 SMNVEV (reference sequence). The ends were cut back, 5 bases at V and 7 bases at J, with 18 bases in the middle. This CDR3 has 15 amino acids.

V is TRBV15 and J is TRBJ2-1; unclear D gene. CDR1 and CDR2 (germline): LNHNV, YYDKDF (reference sequence). This CDR3 has 17 amino acids. The V end was cut by 0 bases, the J end by 0 bases, with 12 bases between. CDR3: CATSRDIGESSYNEQFF. In nucleotides, the CDR3 is TGTGCCACCAGCAGAGATATCGGAGAAAGCTCCTACAATGAGCAGTTCTTC.

Remarks on this clone: Compared with germline, one end of the junction differs, possibly owing to a read error. The CDR3 DNA follows: TGTGCCAGCAGTTTCCGCAGTTTCCCTGAAGTTTTCTTT. It codes for CASSFRSFPEVFF. The chain has TRBV27 and TRBJ1-1; D not certain. This CDR3 contains 13 residues. Germline CDR1 reads MNHEY; CDR2 reads SMNVEV (reference sequence).

The chain combines TRBV6-4 with TRBJ1-5; tentative D call: TRBD1 (5 bases). The CDR3 totals 13 residues. In germline, CDR1 is MRHNA, CDR2 SNTAGT. The V and J ends lost 6 bases and 3 bases respectively, with 9 bases between them. CDR3 sequence (DNA): TGTGCCAGCAGAGGGGTGATCAATCAGCCCCAGCATTTT. Residues: CASRGVINQPQHF.

The chain links TRBV5-4 to TRBJ2-5; 7 bases are a match to TRBD1. Germline lookup yields CDR1 SGHNT and CDR2 YYREEE (reference sequence). The CDR3 contains 16 residues. Trimming took 4 bases from V and 10 from J; bases not matched to a gene: 19. CDR3 in DNA: TGTGCCAGCAGCCCAGGCCCGGGACAGACGTTAGGGATCCAGTACTTC. It is translated as CASSPGPGQTLGIQYF.

The chain employs TRBV27 and TRBJ2-1; TRBD2 aligns across 11 bases. CDR1 MNHEY and CDR2 SMNVEV come from the germline V gene (reference sequence). This CDR3 is built from 18 residues. The trim removed 6 bases at V and 4 bases at J, leaving 14 bases unmatched. In DNA form, the CDR3 reads TGTGCCAGCAGACCGGGACTAGCGGACGCCGGCCGTTACAATGAGCAGTTCTTC. This codes for CASRPGLADAGRYNEQFF.

The rearrangement uses TRBV2 and TRBJ2-7; TRBD2 might be the D (6 bases). This CDR3 region has 12 residues. CDR1 is SNHLY and CDR2 is FYNNEI in the germline V gene. The ends were cut back, 7 bases at V and 1 base at J, with 8 bases in the middle. The CDR3 sequence: CASTAGSYEQYF. The CDR3 DNA follows: TGTGCCAGCACGGCGGGATCCTACGAGCAGTACTTC.

The rearrangement uses TRBV27 and TRBJ2-1; 8 bases align to TRBD2. The germline V gene encodes CDR1 MNHEY and CDR2 SMNVEV (reference sequence). With 4 bases clipped from V and 5 bases from J, the junction kept 10 bases outside the gene matches. This CDR3 has 16 amino acids. In DNA, the CDR3 is TGTGCCAGCAGTTCGCCTTCCGGACTAGCCAACAATGAGCAGTTCTTC. Translation gives CASSSPSGLANNEQFF.

The gene calls are TRBV5-6 and TRBJ2-7; TRBD1 agrees at 10 bases. This CDR3 is built from 14 residues. CDR1 is SGHDT and CDR2 is YYEEEE in the germline V gene. Germline trimming cut 5 bases from V and 0 bases from J; bases unmatched to any gene: 2. The DNA of the CDR3 is TGTGCCAGCAGTAGGACAGGGGGCTCCTACGAGCAGTACTTC. It specifies CASSRTGGSYEQYF.

This sequence joins TRBV6-5 and TRBJ2-7, with 8 bases matching TRBD1. The germline CDR1 and CDR2 sequences are MNHEY and SVGAGI. The CDR3 is made up of 15 amino acids. J gave up 6 bases and V 6 bases, and 13 bases lay outside the gene matches. CDR3 protein: CASRLNIAGGGEQYF. DNA for the CDR3: TGTGCCAGCAGACTTAACATCGCAGGGGGCGGCGAGCAGTACTTC.

The CDR3 nucleotides read TGTGCCAGCGGCTCCTACAATGAGCAGTTCTTC. Residues: CASGSYNEQFF. The genes are TRBV30 and TRBJ2-1; a possible D gene is TRBD2 (5 bases). V dropped 8 bases and J dropped 0 bases, with 5 bases sitting between them. This CDR3 is 11 amino acids long. Germline V CDR1 and CDR2: GTSNPN, SVGIG (reference sequence).

The chain combines TRBV27 with TRBJ1-5; 7 bases line up with TRBD1. This CDR3 region has 15 residues. The V segment lost 4 bases and the J segment 1 base; nucleotides outside the gene matches: 4. CDR1 is MNHEY, CDR2 SMNVEV, per germline (reference sequence). The CDR3 nucleotides read TGTGCCAGCAGTTCAGAGGGGGCGAGCAATCAGCCCCAGCATTTT. The encoded protein is CASSSEGASNQPQHF.